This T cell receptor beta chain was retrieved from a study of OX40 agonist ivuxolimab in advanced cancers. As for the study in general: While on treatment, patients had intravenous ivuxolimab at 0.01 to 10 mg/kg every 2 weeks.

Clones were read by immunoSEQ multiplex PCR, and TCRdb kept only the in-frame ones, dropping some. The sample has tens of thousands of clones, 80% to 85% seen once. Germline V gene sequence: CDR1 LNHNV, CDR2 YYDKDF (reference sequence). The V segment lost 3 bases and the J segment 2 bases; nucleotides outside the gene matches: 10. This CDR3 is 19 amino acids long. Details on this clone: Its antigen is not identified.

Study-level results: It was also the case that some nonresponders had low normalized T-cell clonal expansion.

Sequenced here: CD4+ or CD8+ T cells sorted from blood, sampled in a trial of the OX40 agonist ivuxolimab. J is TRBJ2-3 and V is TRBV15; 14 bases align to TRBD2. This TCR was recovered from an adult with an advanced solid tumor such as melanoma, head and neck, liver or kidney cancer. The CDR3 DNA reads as TGTGCCACCAGCAGGGGGACTAGCGGGAGACTCATAGCCACAGATACGCAGTATTTT. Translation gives CATSRGTSGRLIATDTQYF.